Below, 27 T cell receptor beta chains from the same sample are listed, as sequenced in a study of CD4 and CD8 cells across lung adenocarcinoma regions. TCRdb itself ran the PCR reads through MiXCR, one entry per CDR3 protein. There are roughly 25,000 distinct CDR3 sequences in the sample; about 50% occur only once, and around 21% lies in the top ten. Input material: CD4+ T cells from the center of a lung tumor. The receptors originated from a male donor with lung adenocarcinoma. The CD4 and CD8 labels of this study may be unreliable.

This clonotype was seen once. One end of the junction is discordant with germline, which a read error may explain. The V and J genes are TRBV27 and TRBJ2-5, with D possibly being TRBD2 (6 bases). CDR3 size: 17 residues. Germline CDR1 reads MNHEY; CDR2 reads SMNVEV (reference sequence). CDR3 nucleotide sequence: TGTGCCAGCAGTGCGGGCCGCGGGGCCCGTGAGACAGAGACCCAGTACTTT. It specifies CASSAGRGARETETQYF.

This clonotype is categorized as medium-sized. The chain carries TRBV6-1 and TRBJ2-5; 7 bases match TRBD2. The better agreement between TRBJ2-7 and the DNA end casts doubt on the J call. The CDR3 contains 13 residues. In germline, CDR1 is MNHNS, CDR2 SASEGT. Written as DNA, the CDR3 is TGTGCCAGCAGAATCACTAGCGCCTCCGAGCAGTACTTC. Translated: CASRITSASEQYF.

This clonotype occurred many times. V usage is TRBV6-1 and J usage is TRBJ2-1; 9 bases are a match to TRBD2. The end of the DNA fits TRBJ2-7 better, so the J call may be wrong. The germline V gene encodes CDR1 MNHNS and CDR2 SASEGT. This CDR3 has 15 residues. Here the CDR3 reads CASSEARGGGYEQYF. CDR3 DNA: TGTGCCAGCAGTGAAGCGCGGGGGGGGGGCTACGAGCAGTACTTC.

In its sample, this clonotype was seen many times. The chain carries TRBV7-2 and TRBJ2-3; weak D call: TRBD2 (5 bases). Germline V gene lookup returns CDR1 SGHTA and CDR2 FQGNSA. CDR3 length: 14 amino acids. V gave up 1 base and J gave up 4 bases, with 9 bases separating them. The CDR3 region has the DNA TGTGCCAGCAGCTTAGGAGGGTTCGCAGATACGCAGTATTTT. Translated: CASSLGGFADTQYF. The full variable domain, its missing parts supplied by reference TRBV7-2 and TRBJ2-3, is GAGVSQSPSNKVTEKGKDVELRCDPISGHTALYWYRQSLGQGLEFLIYFQGNSAPDKSGLPSDRFSAERTGGSVSTLTIQRTQQEDSAVYLCASSLGGFADTQYFGPGTRLTVL.

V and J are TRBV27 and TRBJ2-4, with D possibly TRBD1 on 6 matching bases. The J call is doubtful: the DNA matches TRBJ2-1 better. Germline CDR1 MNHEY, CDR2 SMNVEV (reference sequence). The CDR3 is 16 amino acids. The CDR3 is CASSFLMRGWDNEQFF. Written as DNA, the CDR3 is TGTGCCAGCAGTTTCCTAATGAGGGGGTGGGACAATGAGCAGTTCTTC.

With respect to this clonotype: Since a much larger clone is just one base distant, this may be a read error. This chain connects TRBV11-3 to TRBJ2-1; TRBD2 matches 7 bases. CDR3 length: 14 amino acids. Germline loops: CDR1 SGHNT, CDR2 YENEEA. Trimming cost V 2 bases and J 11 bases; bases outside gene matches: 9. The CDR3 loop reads CASSLSGGSYQQFF. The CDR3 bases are TGTGCCAGCAGCTTATCTGGCGGGAGTTATCAGCAGTTCTTC.

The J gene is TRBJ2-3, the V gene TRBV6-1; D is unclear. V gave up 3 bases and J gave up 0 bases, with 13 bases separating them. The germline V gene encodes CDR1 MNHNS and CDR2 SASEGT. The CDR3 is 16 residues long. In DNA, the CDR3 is TGTGCCAGCAGTGACTACTACCTTAGTAGCACAGATACGCAGTATTTT. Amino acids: CASSDYYLSSTDTQYF.

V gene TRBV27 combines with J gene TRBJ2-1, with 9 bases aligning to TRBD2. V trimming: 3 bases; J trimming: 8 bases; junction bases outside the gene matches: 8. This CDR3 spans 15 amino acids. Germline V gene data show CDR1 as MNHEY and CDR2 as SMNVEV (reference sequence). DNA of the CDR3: TGTGCCAGCAGTTTTAGGGTAGCGGGAGATGATGAGCAGTTCTTC. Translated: CASSFRVAGDDEQFF.

The CDR3 region is CASRGLQTMSTGEQYF. CDR3 DNA: TGTGCCAGCAGGGGCCTCCAGACTATGAGCACCGGGGAGCAGTATTTT. The rearrangement joins TRBV27 to TRBJ2-2, with TRBD2 as a possible D gene (5 bases). The DNA end lines up better with TRBJ2-3; the J call may be wrong. The length of the CDR3 is 16 residues. Germline V gene lookup returns CDR1 MNHEY and CDR2 SMNVEV (reference sequence).

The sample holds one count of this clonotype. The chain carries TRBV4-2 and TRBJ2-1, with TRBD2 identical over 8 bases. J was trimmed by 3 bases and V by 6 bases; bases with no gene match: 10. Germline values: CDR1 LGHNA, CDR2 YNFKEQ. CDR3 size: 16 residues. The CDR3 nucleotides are TGTGCCAGCAGTAAAGCCTCGGGAGGGTTCTACAATGAGCAGTTCTTC. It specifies CASSKASGGFYNEQFF.

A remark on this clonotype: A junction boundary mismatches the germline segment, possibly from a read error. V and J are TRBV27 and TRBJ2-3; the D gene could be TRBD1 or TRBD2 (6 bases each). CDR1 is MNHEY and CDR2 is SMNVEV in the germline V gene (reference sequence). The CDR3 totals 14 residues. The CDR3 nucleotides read TGTGCCAGCAGCGGGGGCGGGACCACAGAGACCCAGTATTTC. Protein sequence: CASSGGGTTETQYF.

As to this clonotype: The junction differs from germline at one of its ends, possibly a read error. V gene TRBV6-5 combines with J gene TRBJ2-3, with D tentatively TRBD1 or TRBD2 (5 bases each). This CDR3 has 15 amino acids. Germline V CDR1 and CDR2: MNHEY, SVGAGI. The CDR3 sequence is CASRLQSVSTGAQFF. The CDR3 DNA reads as TGTGCCAGCAGACTCCAGTCTGTAAGCACCGGGGCGCAGTTTTTT.

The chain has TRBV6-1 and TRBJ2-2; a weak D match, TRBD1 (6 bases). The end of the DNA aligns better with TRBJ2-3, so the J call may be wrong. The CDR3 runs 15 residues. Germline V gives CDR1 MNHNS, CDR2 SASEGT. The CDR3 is CASIGRQRDTGEQYF. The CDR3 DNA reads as TGTGCCAGCATAGGGCGGCAGAGGGACACCGGTGAGCAGTATTTT.

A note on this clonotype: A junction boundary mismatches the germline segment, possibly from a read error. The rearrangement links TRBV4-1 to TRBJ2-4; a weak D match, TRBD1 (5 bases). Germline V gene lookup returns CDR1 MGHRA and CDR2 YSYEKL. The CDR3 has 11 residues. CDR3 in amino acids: CASSQTDIQYF. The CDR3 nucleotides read TGCGCCAGCAGCCAGACAGACATTCAGTATTTC.

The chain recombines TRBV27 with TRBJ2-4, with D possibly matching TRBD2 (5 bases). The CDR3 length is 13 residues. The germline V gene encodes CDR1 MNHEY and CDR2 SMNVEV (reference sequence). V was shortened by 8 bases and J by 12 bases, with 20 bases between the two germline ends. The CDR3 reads CASLGRAKDTQYF. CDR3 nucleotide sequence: TGTGCCAGCCTGGGGAGAGCCAAAGACACTCAGTACTTC.

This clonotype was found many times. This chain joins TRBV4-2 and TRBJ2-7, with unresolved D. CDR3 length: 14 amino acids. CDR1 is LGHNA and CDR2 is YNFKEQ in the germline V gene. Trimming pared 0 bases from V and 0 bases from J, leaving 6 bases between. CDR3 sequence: CASSQDGTSYEQYF. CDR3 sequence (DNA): TGTGCCAGCAGCCAAGATGGAACCTCCTACGAGCAGTACTTC.

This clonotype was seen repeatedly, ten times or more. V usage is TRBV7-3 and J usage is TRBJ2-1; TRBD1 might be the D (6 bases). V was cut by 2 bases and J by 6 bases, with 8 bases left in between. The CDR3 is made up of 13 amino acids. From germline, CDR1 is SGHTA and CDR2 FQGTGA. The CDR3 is CASSLQGGNEQFF. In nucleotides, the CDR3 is TGTGCCAGCAGCTTACAAGGGGGCAATGAGCAGTTCTTC.

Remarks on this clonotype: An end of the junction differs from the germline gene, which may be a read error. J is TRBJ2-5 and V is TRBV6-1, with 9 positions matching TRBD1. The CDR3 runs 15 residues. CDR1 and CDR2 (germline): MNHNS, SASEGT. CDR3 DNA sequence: TGTGCCAGGGGTATTGGGGGACAGGGCGCAGAGACGCAGTACTTC. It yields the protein CARGIGGQGAETQYF.

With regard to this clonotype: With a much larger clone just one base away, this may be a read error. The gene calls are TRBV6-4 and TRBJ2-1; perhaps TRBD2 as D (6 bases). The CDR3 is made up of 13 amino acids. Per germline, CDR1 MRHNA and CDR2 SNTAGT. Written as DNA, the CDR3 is TGTGTCAGCAGTGACTCACCCGGGGGAGAGCAGTTCTTC. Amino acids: CVSSDSPGGEQFF.

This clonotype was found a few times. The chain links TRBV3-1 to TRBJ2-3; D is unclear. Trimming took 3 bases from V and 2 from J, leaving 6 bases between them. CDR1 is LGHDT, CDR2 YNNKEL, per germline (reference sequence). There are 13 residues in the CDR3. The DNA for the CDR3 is TGTGCCAGCAGCCATAGCAACACAGATACGCAGTATTTT. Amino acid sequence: CASSHSNTDTQYF.

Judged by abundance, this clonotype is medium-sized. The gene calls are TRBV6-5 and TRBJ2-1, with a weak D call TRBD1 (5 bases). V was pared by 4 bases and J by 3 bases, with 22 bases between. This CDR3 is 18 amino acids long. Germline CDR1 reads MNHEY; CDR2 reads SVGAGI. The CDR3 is CASSSDSLGPSFYNEQFF. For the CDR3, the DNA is TGTGCCAGCAGTTCCGACAGCCTCGGTCCAAGCTTCTACAATGAGCAGTTCTTC.

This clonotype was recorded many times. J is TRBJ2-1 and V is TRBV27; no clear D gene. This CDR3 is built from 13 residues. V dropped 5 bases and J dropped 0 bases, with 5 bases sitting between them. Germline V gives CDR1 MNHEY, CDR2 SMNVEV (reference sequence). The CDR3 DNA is TGTGCCAGCAGTAGAAACTCCTACAATGAGCAGTTCTTC. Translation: CASSRNSYNEQFF.

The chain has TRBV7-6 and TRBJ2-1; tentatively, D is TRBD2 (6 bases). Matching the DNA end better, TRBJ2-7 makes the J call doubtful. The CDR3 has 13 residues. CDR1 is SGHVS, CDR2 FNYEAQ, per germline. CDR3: CASSRRGGYEQYF. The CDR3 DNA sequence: TGTGCCAGCAGCCGGCGGGGAGGTTACGAGCAGTACTTC.

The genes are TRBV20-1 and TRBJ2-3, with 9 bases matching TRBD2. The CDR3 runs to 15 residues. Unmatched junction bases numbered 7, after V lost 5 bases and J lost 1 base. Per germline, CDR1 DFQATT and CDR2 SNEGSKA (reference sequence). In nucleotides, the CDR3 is TGCAGTGCTGGTAAGCGGGAGGCCGGCACAGATACGCAGTATTTT. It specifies CSAGKREAGTDTQYF.

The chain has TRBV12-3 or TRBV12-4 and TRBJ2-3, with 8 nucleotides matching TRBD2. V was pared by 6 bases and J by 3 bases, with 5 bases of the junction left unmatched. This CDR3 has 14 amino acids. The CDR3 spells CASRPGGLTDTQYF. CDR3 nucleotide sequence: TGTGCCAGCAGGCCGGGAGGGCTGACAGATACGCAGTATTTT.

CDR3 loop: CAGSVGSGGEETQYF. Written as DNA, the CDR3 is TGTGCCGGGAGTGTCGGGAGCGGGGGTGAAGAGACGCAGTACTTC. The chain employs TRBV6-4 and TRBJ2-3, with 8 nucleotides matching TRBD2. The J call is in doubt because the DNA end fits TRBJ2-7 better. CDR3 length equals 15 residues. Germline V gene data show CDR1 as MRHNA and CDR2 as SNTAGT.

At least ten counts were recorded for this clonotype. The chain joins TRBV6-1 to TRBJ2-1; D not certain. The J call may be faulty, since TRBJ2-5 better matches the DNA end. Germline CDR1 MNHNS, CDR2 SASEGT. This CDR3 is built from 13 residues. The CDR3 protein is CASSGRWQETQYF. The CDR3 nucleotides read TGTGCCAGCAGTGGTCGGTGGCAAGAGACCCAGTACTTC.